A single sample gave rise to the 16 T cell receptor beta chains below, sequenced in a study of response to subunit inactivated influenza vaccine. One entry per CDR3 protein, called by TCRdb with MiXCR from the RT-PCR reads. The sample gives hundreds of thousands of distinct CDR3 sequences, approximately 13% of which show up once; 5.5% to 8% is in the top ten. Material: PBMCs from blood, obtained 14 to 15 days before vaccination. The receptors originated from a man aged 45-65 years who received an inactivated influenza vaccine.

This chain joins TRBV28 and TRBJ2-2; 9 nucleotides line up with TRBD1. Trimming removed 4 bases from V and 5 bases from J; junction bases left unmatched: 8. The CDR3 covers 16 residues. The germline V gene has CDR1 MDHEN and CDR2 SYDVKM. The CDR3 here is CASSSNPGTGTGELFF. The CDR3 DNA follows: TGTGCCAGCAGTTCCAACCCGGGGACAGGGACCGGGGAGCTGTTTTTT.

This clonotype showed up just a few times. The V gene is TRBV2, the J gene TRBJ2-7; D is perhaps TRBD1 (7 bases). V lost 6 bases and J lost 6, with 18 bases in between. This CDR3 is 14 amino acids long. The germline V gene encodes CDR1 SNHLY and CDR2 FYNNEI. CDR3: CASREGTASGEQYF. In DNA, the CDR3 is TGTGCCAGCAGGGAGGGGACAGCTTCGGGCGAGCAGTACTTC.

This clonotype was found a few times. CDR3 sequence reads: CASKTGAELTDTQYF. The CDR3 DNA reads TGTGCCAGCAAGACCGGGGCCGAACTCACAGATACGCAGTATTTT. V and J are TRBV28 and TRBJ2-3; D may match TRBD1 or TRBD2 (5 bases each). Germline loops: CDR1 MDHEN, CDR2 SYDVKM. Trimming took 7 bases from V and 2 from J, leaving 16 bases between them. The CDR3 runs to 15 residues.

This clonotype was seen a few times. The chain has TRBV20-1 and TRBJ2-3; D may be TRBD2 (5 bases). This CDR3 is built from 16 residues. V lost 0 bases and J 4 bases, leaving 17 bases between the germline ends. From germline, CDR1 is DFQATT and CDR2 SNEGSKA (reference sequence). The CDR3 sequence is CSARDTPSRMSDTQYF. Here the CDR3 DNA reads TGCAGTGCTAGAGATACGCCTAGCAGAATGTCAGATACGCAGTATTTT.

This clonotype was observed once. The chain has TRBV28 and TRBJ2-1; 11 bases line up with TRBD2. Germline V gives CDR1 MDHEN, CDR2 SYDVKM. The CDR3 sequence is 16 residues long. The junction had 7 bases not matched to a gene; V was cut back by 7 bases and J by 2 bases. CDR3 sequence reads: CASNSGTSGPYNEQFF. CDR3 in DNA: TGTGCCAGCAACTCCGGGACTAGCGGTCCCTACAATGAGCAGTTCTTC. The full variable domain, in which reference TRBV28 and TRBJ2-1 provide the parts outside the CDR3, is DVKVTQSSRYLVKRTGEKVFLECVQDMDHENMFWYRQDPGLGLRLIYFSYDVKMKEKGDIPEGYSVSREKKERFSLILESASTNQTSMYLCASNSGTSGPYNEQFFGPGTRLTVL.

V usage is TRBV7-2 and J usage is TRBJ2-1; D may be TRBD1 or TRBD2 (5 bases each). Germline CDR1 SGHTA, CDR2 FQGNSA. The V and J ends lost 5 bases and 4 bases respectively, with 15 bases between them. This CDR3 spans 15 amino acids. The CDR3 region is CASSRGASPYNEQFF. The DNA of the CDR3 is TGTGCCAGCAGCCGAGGGGCTAGCCCTTACAATGAGCAGTTCTTC.

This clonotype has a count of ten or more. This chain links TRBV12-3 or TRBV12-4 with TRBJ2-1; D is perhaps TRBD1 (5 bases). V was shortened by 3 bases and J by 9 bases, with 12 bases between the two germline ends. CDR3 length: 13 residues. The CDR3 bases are TGTGCCAGCAGTTTCAAGGGGCTGGGTGAGCAGTTCTTC. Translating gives CASSFKGLGEQFF.

The CDR3, as DNA: TGTGCCAGCAGTTACTCAACCGGGAGAAGCACAGATACGCAGTATTTT. As protein: CASSYSTGRSTDTQYF. The chain has TRBV6-5 and TRBJ2-3; a possible D gene is TRBD2 (6 bases). The CDR3 runs to 16 residues. The germline V and J ends were trimmed by 0 bases and 0 bases, with 10 bases remaining between them. Germline V CDR1 and CDR2: MNHEY, SVGAGI.

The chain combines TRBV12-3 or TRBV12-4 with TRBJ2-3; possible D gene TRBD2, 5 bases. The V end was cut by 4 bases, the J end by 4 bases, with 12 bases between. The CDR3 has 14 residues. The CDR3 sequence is CASSSRGSPDTQYF. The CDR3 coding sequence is TGTGCCAGCAGTTCACGGGGTTCCCCAGATACGCAGTATTTT.

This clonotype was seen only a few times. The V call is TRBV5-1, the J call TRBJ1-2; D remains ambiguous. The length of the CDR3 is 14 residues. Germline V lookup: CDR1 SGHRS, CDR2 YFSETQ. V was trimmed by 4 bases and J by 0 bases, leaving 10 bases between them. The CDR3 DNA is TGCGCCAGCAGCCGTGACGGATCTAACTATGGCTACACCTTC. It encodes CASSRDGSNYGYTF.

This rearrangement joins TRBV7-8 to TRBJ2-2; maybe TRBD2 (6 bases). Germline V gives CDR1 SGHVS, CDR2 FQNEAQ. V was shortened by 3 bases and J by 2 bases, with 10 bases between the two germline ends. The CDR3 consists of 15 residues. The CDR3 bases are TGTGCCAGCAGCTTTTATGCGGGAAACACCGGGGAGCTGTTTTTT. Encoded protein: CASSFYAGNTGELFF. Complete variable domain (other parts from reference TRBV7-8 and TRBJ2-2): GAGVSQSPRYKVAKRGQDVALRCDPISGHVSLFWYQQALGQGPEFLTYFQNEAQLDKSGLPSDRFFAERPEGSVSTLKIQRTQQEDSAVYLCASSFYAGNTGELFFGEGSRLTVL.

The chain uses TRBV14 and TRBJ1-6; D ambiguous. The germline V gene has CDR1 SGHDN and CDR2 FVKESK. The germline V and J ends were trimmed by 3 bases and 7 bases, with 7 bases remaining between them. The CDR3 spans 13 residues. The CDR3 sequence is CASSHTPNSPLHF. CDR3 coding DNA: TGTGCCAGCAGCCACACACCCAATTCACCCCTCCACTTT.

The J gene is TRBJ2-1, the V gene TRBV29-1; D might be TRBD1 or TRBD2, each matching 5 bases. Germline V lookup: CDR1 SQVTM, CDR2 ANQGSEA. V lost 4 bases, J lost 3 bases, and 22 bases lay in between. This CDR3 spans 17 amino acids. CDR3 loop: CSVAGRGAGSYYNEQFF. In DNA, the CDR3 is TGCAGCGTTGCGGGGCGAGGGGCCGGTTCTTACTACAATGAGCAGTTCTTC.

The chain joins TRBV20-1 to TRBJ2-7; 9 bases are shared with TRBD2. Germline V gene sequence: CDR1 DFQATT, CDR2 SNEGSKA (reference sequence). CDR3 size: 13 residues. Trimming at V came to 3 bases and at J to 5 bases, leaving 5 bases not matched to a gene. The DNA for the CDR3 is TGCAGTGCTAGTCTAGCGGGAATAAACGAGCAGTACTTC. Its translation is CSASLAGINEQYF.

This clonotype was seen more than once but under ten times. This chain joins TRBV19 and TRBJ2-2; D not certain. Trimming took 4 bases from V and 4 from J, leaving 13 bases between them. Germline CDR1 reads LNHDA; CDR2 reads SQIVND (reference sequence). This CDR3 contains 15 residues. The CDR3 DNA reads TGTGCCAGTAGTAGATCTGCGTGGGGCACCGGGGAGCTGTTTTTT. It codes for CASSRSAWGTGELFF.

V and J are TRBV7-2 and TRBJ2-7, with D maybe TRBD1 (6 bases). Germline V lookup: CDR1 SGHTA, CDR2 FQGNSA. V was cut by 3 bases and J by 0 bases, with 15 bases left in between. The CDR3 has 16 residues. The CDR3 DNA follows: TGTGCCAGCAGCTTGCCCGGGACAAGGAGCTCCTACGAGCAGTACTTC. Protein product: CASSLPGTRSSYEQYF.